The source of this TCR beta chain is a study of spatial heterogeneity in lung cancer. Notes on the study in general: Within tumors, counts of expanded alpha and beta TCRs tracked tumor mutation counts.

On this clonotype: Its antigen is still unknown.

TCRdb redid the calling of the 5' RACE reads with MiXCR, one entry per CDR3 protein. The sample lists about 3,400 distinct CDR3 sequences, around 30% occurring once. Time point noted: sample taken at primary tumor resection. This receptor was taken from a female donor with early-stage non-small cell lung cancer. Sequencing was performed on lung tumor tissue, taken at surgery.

CDR3 sequence (DNA): TGTGCCAGCAAGTACCAAGAGACCCAGTACTTC. This sequence encodes CASKYQETQYF. V usage is TRBV2 and J usage is TRBJ2-5; D not certain. The CDR3 is 11 residues long. V lost 7 bases and J lost 0, with 3 bases in between. Germline loops: CDR1 SNHLY, CDR2 FYNNEI. The variable domain in full, completed from reference TRBV2 and TRBJ2-5, reads EPEVTQTPSHQVTQMGQEVILRCVPISNHLYFYWYRQILGQKVEFLVSFYNNEISEKSEIFDDQFSVERPDGSNFTLKIRSTKLEDSAMYFCASKYQETQYFGPGTRLLVL.